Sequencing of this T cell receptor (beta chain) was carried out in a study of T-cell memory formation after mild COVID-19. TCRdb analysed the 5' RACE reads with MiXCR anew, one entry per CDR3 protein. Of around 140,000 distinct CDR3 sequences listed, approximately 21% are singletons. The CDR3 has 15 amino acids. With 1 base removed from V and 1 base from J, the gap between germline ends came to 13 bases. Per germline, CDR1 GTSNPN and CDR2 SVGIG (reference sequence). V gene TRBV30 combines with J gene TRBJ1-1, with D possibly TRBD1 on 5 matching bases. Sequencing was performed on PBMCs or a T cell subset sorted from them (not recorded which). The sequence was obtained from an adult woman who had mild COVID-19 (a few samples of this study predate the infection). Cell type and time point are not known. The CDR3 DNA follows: TGTGCCTGGAGTGAGACCGGGACGGCGAACACTGAAGCTTTCTTT. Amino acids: CAWSETGTANTEAFF.